The entry below gives a single TCR beta chain sequence along with its context. Antigen specificity is unknown. CDR3 length: 14 amino acids. Germline V gene data show CDR1 as SGHAT and CDR2 as FQNNGV. The V end was cut by 7 bases, the J end by 6 bases, with 18 bases between. This entry comes from a study of T cell responses to AZD1222 COVID-19 vaccine. Generated by immunoSEQ multiplex PCR, the TCRdb table keeps only in-frame clones and is missing some. Of more than 150,000 clones in the sample, 85% to 95% are singletons; the top ten hold 1.9%. Study findings and constraints: The peak T cell response came first, and repertoires were sampled only after it.

This TCR was recovered from an adult who received the AZD1222 COVID-19 vaccine. The chain links TRBV11-2 to TRBJ1-1; TRBD1 might be the D (5 bases). Specimen: peripheral blood, collected 28 days after the second AZD1222 dose. The CDR3 here is CASTYQGTVAEAFF. The CDR3 DNA reads as TGTGCCAGCACTTATCAGGGAACGGTCGCTGAAGCTTTCTTT.